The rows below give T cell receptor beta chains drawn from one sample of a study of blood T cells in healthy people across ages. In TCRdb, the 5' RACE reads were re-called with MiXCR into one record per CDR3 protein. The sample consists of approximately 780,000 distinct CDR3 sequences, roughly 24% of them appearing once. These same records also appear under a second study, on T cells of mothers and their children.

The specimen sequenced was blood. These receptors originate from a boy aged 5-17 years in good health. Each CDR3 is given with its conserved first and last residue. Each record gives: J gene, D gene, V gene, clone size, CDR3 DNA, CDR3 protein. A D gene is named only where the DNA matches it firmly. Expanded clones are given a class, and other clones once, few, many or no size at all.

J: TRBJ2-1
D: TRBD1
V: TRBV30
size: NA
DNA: TGTGCCCGCCGGGACAGGGTTTACAATGAGCAGTTCTTC
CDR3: CARRDRVYNEQFF

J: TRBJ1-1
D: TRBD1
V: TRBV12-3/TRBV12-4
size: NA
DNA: TGTGCCAGCAAGTTCCGACAGGGGAACACTGAAGCTTTCTTT
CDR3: CASKFRQGNTEAFF

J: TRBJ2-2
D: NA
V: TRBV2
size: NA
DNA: TGTGCCAGCAGTGGGTCACAGAGACAGGAGCTGTTTTTT
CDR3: CASSGSQRQELFF

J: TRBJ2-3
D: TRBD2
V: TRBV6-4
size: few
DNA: TGTGCCAGCAGTGACGGGTCTAGCGGGGGATCAGATGCGCAGTATTTT
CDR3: CASSDGSSGGSDAQYF

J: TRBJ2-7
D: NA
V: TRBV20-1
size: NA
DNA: TGCAGTGCTAGAGATGGAGGCAGGGGAGACTCCTACGAGCAGTACTTC
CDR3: CSARDGGRGDSYEQYF

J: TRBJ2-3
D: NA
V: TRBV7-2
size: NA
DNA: TGTGCCAGCAGCTTAGGATGGACTGCCTATACGCAGTATTTT
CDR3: CASSLGWTAYTQYF

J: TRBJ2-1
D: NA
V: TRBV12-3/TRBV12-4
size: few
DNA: TGTGCCAGCAGTTTAGGTCAGTCTCACAATGAGCAGTTCTTC
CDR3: CASSLGQSHNEQFF

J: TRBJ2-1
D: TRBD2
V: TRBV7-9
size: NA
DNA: TGTGCCAGCAGCTCACTAGCGGGGGGGCACGATGAGCAGTTCTTC
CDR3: CASSSLAGGHDEQFF

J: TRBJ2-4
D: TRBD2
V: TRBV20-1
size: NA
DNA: TGCAGTGCTTCTAGCGGGGGGATCCACCAGTACTTC
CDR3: CSASSGGIHQYF

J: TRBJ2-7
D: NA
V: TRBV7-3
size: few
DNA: TGTGCCAGCAGCTCAGCGGGCGGCGAGCAGTACTTC
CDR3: CASSSAGGEQYF

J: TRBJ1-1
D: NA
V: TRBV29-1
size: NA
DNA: TGCAGCGTTGAAGATCCCTGGGGGAACACTGAAGCTTTCTTT
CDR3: CSVEDPWGNTEAFF

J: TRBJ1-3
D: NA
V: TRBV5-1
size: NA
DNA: TGCGCCAGCCAAGACGGGGGTCTTAGCTCTGGAAACACCATATATTTT
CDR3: CASQDGGLSSGNTIYF

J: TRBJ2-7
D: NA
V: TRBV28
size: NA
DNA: TGTGCCAGCAGGGGAACCAGGAGCTCCTACGAGCAGTACTTC
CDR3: CASRGTRSSYEQYF

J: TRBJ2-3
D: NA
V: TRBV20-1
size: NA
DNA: TGCAGTGCTTACCGGGACCGCGCAGATACGCAGTATTTT
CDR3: CSAYRDRADTQYF

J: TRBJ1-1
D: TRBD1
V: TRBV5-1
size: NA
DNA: TGCGCCAGCAGCCTACGACAGGGGGCTTACGGTGAAGCTTTCTTT
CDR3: CASSLRQGAYGEAFF

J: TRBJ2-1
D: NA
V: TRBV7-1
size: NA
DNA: TGTGCCAGCAGCTCCTCGGCTAGCGTGTCCTACAATGAGCAGTTCTTC
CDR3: CASSSSASVSYNEQFF

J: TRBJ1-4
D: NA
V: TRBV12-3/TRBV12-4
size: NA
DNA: TGTGCCAGCAGTTTCAGGGTGGGGGATGAAAAACTGTTTTTT
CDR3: CASSFRVGDEKLFF

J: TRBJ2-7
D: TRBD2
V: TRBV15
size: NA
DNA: TGTGCCACCAGCAGAGACCCCCTAGCGGGGGGGAGGATCGCCTACGAGCAGTACTTC
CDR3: CATSRDPLAGGRIAYEQYF

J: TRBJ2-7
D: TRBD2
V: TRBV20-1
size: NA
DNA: TGCAGTGCTAGTCACCACGGCGGGGGGCCTTACGAGCAGTACTTC
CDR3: CSASHHGGGPYEQYF

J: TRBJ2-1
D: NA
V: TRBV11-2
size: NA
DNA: TGTGCCAGCAGCTTAGCTAGTCCCCTCTACAATGAGCAGTTCTTC
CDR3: CASSLASPLYNEQFF

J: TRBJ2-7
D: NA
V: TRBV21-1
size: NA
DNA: TGTGCCAGCAGCAAAGGGACAGGTAGCTCCTACGAGCAGTACTTC
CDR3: CASSKGTGSSYEQYF

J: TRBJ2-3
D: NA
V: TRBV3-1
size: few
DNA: TGTGCCAGCAGCTCAACGTGGGGGATCCTAGGGGATACGCAGTATTTT
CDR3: CASSSTWGILGDTQYF

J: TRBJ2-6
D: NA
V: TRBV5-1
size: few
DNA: TGCGCCAGCAGCGACGGGACGGTCGGGGCCAACGTCCTGACTTTC
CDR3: CASSDGTVGANVLTF

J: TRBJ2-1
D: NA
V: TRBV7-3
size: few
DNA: TGTGCCAGCAGCTTAACCCATCGTCCACGCTCCTACAATGAGCAGTTCTTC
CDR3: CASSLTHRPRSYNEQFF

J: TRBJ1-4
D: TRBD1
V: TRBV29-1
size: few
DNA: TGCAGCACCAGGACAGGGGGGAAACTGTTTTTT
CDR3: CSTRTGGKLFF

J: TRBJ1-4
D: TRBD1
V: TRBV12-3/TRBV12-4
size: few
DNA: TGTGCCAGCAGCCTCCGCACCGGGACAGGGATTGAAAAACTGTTTTTT
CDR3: CASSLRTGTGIEKLFF

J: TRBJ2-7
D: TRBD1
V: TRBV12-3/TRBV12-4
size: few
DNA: TGTGCCAGCACCCATACGACAGGGGGCCCTCCCTACGAGCAGTACTTC
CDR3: CASTHTTGGPPYEQYF

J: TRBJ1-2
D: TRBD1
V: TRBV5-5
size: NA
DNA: TGTGCCAGCACGTGGACAGGAGTGTTAGCTAACTATGGCTACACCTTC
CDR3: CASTWTGVLANYGYTF

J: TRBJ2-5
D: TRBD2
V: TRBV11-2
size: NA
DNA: TGTGCCAGCAGCGGAGGACTAGCGGGGAATCAAGAGACCCAGTACTTC
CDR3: CASSGGLAGNQETQYF

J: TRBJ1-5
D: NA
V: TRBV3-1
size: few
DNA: TGTGCCAGCAGCCGGGGACAAATTCAGCCCCAGCATTTT
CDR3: CASSRGQIQPQHF

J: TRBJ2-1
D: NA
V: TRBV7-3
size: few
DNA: TGTGCCAGCGCAATAATAGTAGCAGATGGCTCCTACAATGAGCAGTTCTTC
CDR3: CASAIIVADGSYNEQFF

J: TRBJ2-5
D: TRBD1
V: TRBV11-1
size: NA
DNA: TGTGCCAGCAGCTCCGGGACAGGGATCCAAGAGACCCAGTACTTC
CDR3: CASSSGTGIQETQYF

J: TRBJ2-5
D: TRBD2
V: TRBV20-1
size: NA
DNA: TGCAGTGCTAGCGGGAGGTGGGATGAGCAGTTCTTT
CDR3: CSASGRWDEQFF

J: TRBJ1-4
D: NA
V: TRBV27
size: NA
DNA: TGTGCCAGCACCTCCCACGAAGGGGATGAAAAACTGTTTTTT
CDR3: CASTSHEGDEKLFF

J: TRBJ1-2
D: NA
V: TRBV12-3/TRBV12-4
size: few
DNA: TGTGCCAGCAGCCGAGGGGTTCGGCAGCCTAACTATGGCTACACCTTC
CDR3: CASSRGVRQPNYGYTF

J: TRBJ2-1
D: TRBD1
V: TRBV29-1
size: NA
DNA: TGCAGCGTTGAACCTCGGACAGGGGGCAAGAATGAGCAGTTCTTC
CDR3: CSVEPRTGGKNEQFF

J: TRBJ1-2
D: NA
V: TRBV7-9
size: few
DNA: TGTGCCAGCAGCTCCGGGGGCCCTGCTAACTATGGCTACACCTTC
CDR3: CASSSGGPANYGYTF

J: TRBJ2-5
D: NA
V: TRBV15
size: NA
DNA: TGTGCCACCAGCAGAGATGAGCAGACCCAGTACTTC
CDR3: CATSRDEQTQYF

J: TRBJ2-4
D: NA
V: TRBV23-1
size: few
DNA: TGCGCCAGCAGTCAATCTTGGGCAGGGGGGGCCAAAAACATTCAGTACTTC
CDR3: CASSQSWAGGAKNIQYF

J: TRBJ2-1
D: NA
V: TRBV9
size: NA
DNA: TGTGCCAGCAGTCTACAGGGTTCGGACAATGAGCAGTTCTTC
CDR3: CASSLQGSDNEQFF

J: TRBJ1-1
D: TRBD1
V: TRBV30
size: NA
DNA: TGTGCCTGGATTCACAGGGGGAAAACTGAAGCTTTCTTT
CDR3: CAWIHRGKTEAFF

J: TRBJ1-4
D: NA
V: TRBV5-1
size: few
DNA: TGCGCCAGCAGCTTGGGGACGGATCTTAATGAAAAACTGTTTTTT
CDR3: CASSLGTDLNEKLFF

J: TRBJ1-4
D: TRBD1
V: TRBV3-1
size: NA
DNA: TGTGCCAGCAGCCAAGGTACAGGGGAAAATGAAAAACTGTTTTTT
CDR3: CASSQGTGENEKLFF

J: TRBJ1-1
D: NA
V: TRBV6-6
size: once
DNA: TGTGCCAGCAGAATCCCCCACGTGGACTCGAACACTGAAGCTTTCTTT
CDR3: CASRIPHVDSNTEAFF

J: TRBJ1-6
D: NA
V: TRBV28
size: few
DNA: TGTGCCAGCAGCTCACCCCACCTCGGGACGACGGATTATAATTCACCCCTCCACTTT
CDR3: CASSSPHLGTTDYNSPLHF

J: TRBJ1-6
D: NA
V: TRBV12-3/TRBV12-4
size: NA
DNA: TGTGCCAGCAGTTCCAACAGTATCAGCTCCTATAATTCACCCCTCCACTTT
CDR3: CASSSNSISSYNSPLHF

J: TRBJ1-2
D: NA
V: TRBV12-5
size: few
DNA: TGTGCTAGTGGTTCCGTATATCTCCCTGGGGATGGCTACACCTTC
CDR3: CASGSVYLPGDGYTF

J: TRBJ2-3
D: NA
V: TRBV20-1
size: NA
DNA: TGCAGTGCTAGGCGGGGAACTAGCACAGATACGCAGTATTTT
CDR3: CSARRGTSTDTQYF

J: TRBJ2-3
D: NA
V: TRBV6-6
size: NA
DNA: TGTGCCAGCAGTTACTCGAGTACATGGGGCACAGATACGCAGTATTTT
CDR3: CASSYSSTWGTDTQYF

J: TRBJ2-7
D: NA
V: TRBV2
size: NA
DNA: TGTGCCAGCAGTGGGCAGGGGAGTTTCTACGAGCAGTACTTC
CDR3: CASSGQGSFYEQYF

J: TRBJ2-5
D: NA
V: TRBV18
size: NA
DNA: TGTGCCAGCTCACCCGCAGCCCCAGGGACCCAGTACTTC
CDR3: CASSPAAPGTQYF

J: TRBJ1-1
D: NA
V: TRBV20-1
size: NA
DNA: TGCAGTGCTAGAGGGATGGCGACAGAAGCGGCTTTCTTT
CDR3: CSARGMATEAAFF

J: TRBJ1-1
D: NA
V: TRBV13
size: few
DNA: TGTGCCAGCAGCCTTAGGGACACAGGGAACACTGAAGCTTTCTTT
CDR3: CASSLRDTGNTEAFF

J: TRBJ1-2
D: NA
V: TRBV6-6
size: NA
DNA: TGTGCCAGCAGCCAGGACAGAGCTAACTATGGCTACACCTTC
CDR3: CASSQDRANYGYTF